This T cell receptor (beta chain) was observed in a study of blood T cells in healthy people across ages. It was with a sample-barcoded 5' primer and a J-beta primer mix that a second PCR of about 6 to 12 cycles was run. MiXCR, applied by TCRdb to the 5' RACE reads, yields one record per CDR3 protein. Of 1.5 million to 2 million distinct CDR3 sequences in the sample, around half were seen once. Germline CDR1 reads MNHEY; CDR2 reads SVGEGT. Trimming removed 6 bases at V and 6 bases at J, with 14 bases between. The CDR3 runs to 13 residues. This clonotype has only a few counts. Its target is unknown. Drawn from each donor were ten milliliters of peripheral blood. General study results and limits: The unsorted PBMCs prevented any conclusive comparison of naive versus antigen-experienced cells.

The source material was blood. This chain joins TRBV6-2 or TRBV6-3 and TRBJ1-2, with a tentative D call TRBD1 (5 bases). The receptor's source is a middle-aged woman in good health. CDR3 protein: CASRPPDRNGYTF. DNA for the CDR3: TGTGCCAGCAGGCCGCCAGACAGAAATGGCTACACCTTC.